Below are 30 T cell receptor beta chains sequenced from a single sample in a study of T cell responses to AZD1222 COVID-19 vaccine. The assay was immunoSEQ multiplex PCR, and TCRdb's table has in-frame clones only and misses some. Of 98,000 or so clones in the sample, about nine tenths were seen once. The sequenced sample was peripheral blood, obtained 28 days after the second AZD1222 dose. Receptor source: an adult who received the AZD1222 COVID-19 vaccine.

The genes are TRBV5-1 and TRBJ2-1, with 8 bases lining up with TRBD1. This CDR3 contains 17 residues. J lost 0 bases, V lost 4 bases, and 9 bases had no gene match. The germline V gene encodes CDR1 SGHRS and CDR2 YFSETQ. CDR3 in DNA: TGCGCCAGCAGCCCCCTAAACAGGGGGAGCTCCTACAATGAGCAGTTCTTC. It encodes CASSPLNRGSSYNEQFF. The variable domain in full, completed from reference TRBV5-1 and TRBJ2-1, reads KAGVTQTPRYLIKTRGQQVTLSCSPISGHRSVSWYQQTPGQGLQFLFEYFSETQRNKGNFPGRFSGRQFSNSRSEMNVSTLELGDSALYLCASSPLNRGSSYNEQFFGPGTRLTVL.

The chain couples TRBV7-9 to TRBJ1-5; possibly TRBD1 for D (6 bases). The V end was cut by 6 bases, the J end by 7 bases, with 16 bases between. The CDR3 spans 14 residues. CDR1 and CDR2 from the germline V gene are SEHNR and FQNEAQ (reference sequence). CDR3 region: CASSRGGQEQPQHF. The CDR3 nucleotides are TGTGCCAGCAGTCGAGGGGGGCAGGAACAGCCCCAGCATTTT.

The chain uses TRBV5-4 and TRBJ2-7; D call uncertain. Germline V CDR1 and CDR2: SGHNT, YYREEE (reference sequence). The CDR3 loop spans 13 amino acids. V shed 5 bases and J shed 2 bases, with 11 bases lying between them. This CDR3 reads CASRSDGTYEQYF. The DNA of the CDR3 is TGTGCCAGCAGATCTGACGGTACCTACGAGCAGTACTTC.

The CDR3 DNA reads TGTGCCAGCAGCCCCTGGAGAACGGGGGCCTACAATGAGCAGTTCTTC. Residues: CASSPWRTGAYNEQFF. The chain employs TRBV7-9 and TRBJ2-1; D might be TRBD2 (6 bases). CDR3 size: 16 residues. Germline V gene sequence: CDR1 SEHNR, CDR2 FQNEAQ (reference sequence). Trimming took 5 bases from V and 2 from J, leaving 16 bases between them.

This chain links TRBV18 with TRBJ1-1; D ambiguous. The CDR3 consists of 16 residues. The germline CDR1 and CDR2 sequences are KGHSH and LQKENI. Trimming cost V 2 bases and J 1 base, with 14 bases left between them. The CDR3 nucleotides read TGTGCCAGCTCACCAGTTTCGTGGGCCACGAACACTGAAGCTTTCTTT. It is translated as CASSPVSWATNTEAFF.

The V and J genes are TRBV6-1 and TRBJ2-5, with 8 positions matching TRBD1. CDR1 and CDR2 from the germline V gene are MNHNS and SASEGT. The J segment lost 1 base and the V segment lost 2 bases, leaving 3 bases of the junction unmatched. CDR3 length: 15 amino acids. CDR3 in DNA: TGTGCCAGCAGTGAATACGGGACAGGCCAAGAGACCCAGTACTTC. Amino acids: CASSEYGTGQETQYF.

The rearrangement links TRBV6-1 to TRBJ2-5; D is unresolved. The CDR3 length is 16 residues. The V and J ends lost 1 base and 5 bases respectively, with 17 bases between them. CDR1 is MNHNS, CDR2 SASEGT, per germline. CDR3 region: CASSEGGFVLGETQYF. The CDR3, as DNA: TGTGCCAGCAGTGAAGGGGGATTTGTTTTAGGGGAGACCCAGTACTTC.

The rearrangement links TRBV11-2 to TRBJ2-3; D may be TRBD2 (5 bases). V lost 3 bases and J 3 bases, leaving 10 bases between the germline ends. The germline gives CDR1 SGHAT, CDR2 FQNNGV. The CDR3 runs to 14 residues. The CDR3: CASSFPPGTDTQYF. In DNA form, the CDR3 reads TGTGCCAGCAGCTTTCCCCCGGGAACAGATACGCAGTATTTT.

This sequence joins TRBV11-2 and TRBJ2-7; a weak D match, TRBD1 (5 bases). There are 14 residues in the CDR3. V was clipped by 3 bases and J by 1 base, with 10 bases between them. CDR1 is SGHAT, CDR2 FQNNGV, per germline. This CDR3 is CASSFTTASYEQYF. The CDR3 bases are TGTGCCAGCAGCTTTACGACAGCTTCCTACGAGCAGTACTTC.

The V call is TRBV20-1, the J call TRBJ1-1; the D is unclear. CDR1 and CDR2 (germline): DFQATT, SNEGSKA (reference sequence). Trimming cost V 4 bases and J 5 bases, with 8 bases left between them. The CDR3 is 11 residues long. The CDR3 region is CSATWYTEAFF. The DNA of the CDR3 is TGCAGTGCTACGTGGTATACTGAAGCTTTCTTT.

The CDR3 protein is CSVMTSPSTGELFF. DNA of the CDR3: TGCAGCGTTATGACTAGCCCCAGCACCGGGGAGCTGTTTTTT. The V gene is TRBV29-1, the J gene TRBJ2-2, with TRBD2 matching 7 bases. The CDR3 is 14 residues long. From germline, CDR1 is SQVTM and CDR2 ANQGSEA. V shed 5 bases, J shed 4 bases, and the junction held 7 bases outside the gene matches.

The chain carries TRBV11-2 and TRBJ2-3, with 10 bases that match TRBD2. CDR1 SGHAT and CDR2 FQNNGV come from the germline V gene. V was clipped by 3 bases and J by 4 bases; unmatched bases: 7. The CDR3 is 16 residues long. The CDR3 is CASSLGLAGEADTQYF. The CDR3 coding sequence is TGTGCCAGCAGCTTGGGGCTAGCGGGAGAGGCAGATACGCAGTATTTT.

The genes are TRBV5-6 and TRBJ1-4; 12 nucleotides agree with TRBD1. This CDR3 is 17 amino acids long. V lost 2 bases and J lost 8; bases outside the gene matches: 10. Germline CDR1 and CDR2: SGHDT and YYEEEE. The CDR3 sequence is CASSFKPGQGAGEKLFF. CDR3 bases: TGTGCCAGCAGCTTTAAACCGGGACAGGGGGCCGGAGAAAAACTGTTTTTT.

V usage is TRBV19 and J usage is TRBJ2-3; D might be TRBD2 (7 bases). The V end lost 7 bases, the J end lost 6 bases, and 17 bases lay between the germline ends. This CDR3 comprises 14 residues. Per germline, CDR1 LNHDA and CDR2 SQIVND (reference sequence). The DNA for the CDR3 is TGTGCCAGTACCCGAGGGGGGGTACCGGATACGCAGTATTTT. As protein: CASTRGGVPDTQYF.

The chain has TRBV19 and TRBJ1-2; D is ambiguous. V gave up 5 bases and J gave up 4 bases, with 8 bases separating them. This CDR3 comprises 12 residues. Germline loops: CDR1 LNHDA, CDR2 SQIVND (reference sequence). The DNA for the CDR3 is TGTGCCAGTAGTGGACCAACCTATGGCTACACCTTC. Translated, it gives CASSGPTYGYTF.

DNA for the CDR3: TGTGCCTGGAAAGGTGGTGTCAGGGGCTTTGGTGAAAAACTGTTTTTT. As protein: CAWKGGVRGFGEKLFF. The gene calls are TRBV30 and TRBJ1-4, with D possibly being TRBD1 (6 bases). The V end lost 4 bases, the J end lost 7 bases, and 22 bases lay between the germline ends. This CDR3 region has 16 residues. Looked up from germline, CDR1 is GTSNPN and CDR2 is SVGIG (reference sequence).

The chain couples TRBV29-1 to TRBJ2-3; no firm D call. The germline V gene has CDR1 SQVTM and CDR2 ANQGSEA. V lost 2 bases and J 3 bases, leaving 9 bases between the germline ends. The CDR3 is made up of 13 amino acids. CDR3 DNA sequence: TGCAGCGTTGAACAGCCGTCTACAGATACGCAGTATTTT. This encodes CSVEQPSTDTQYF.

V gene TRBV12-3 or TRBV12-4 combines with J gene TRBJ2-3; D is perhaps TRBD1 or TRBD2 (5 bases each). This CDR3 comprises 13 residues. Between the trimmed V and J ends, which lost 9 bases and 5 bases, there was a span of 15 bases. CDR3 loop: CASHYGAIDTQYF. Written as DNA, the CDR3 is TGTGCCAGTCACTACGGGGCGATAGATACGCAGTATTTT.

A single count supports this clone. The V call is TRBV3-1 (or the pseudogene TRBV3-2), the J call TRBJ2-1; D not resolved. V was trimmed by 5 bases and J by 2 bases, leaving 10 bases between them. CDR1 and CDR2 from the germline V gene are LGHDT and YNNKEL (reference sequence). The CDR3 loop spans 14 amino acids. CDR3: CASSSQYAYNEQFF. The CDR3, as DNA: TGTGCCAGCAGCTCGCAGTACGCCTACAATGAGCAGTTCTTC.

The chain employs TRBV18 and TRBJ2-2; D possibly uses TRBD1 or TRBD2 (5 bases each). Germline V gene sequence: CDR1 KGHSH, CDR2 LQKENI. The ends were cut back, 2 bases at V and 3 bases at J, with 13 bases in the middle. This CDR3 region has 16 residues. CDR3 sequence reads: CASSPRGGPDTGELFF. The CDR3 nucleotides read TGTGCCAGCTCACCAAGGGGCGGGCCGGACACCGGGGAGCTGTTTTTT.

The chain's CDR3 is CASSYGGQVYNSPLHF. The CDR3 DNA reads as TGTGCCAGCAGTTACGGGGGACAGGTGTATAATTCACCCCTCCACTTT. This chain connects TRBV6-6 to TRBJ1-6, with 8 nucleotides matching TRBD1. V was clipped by 2 bases and J by 4 bases; unmatched bases: 4. Germline values: CDR1 MNHNY, CDR2 SVGAGI (reference sequence). CDR3 length: 16 residues.

The rearrangement links TRBV6-1 to TRBJ2-7; 8 bases line up with TRBD2. The CDR3 sequence is 15 residues long. Per the germline V gene, CDR1 is MNHNS and CDR2 is SASEGT. The trim removed 2 bases at V and 1 base at J, leaving 4 bases unmatched. The CDR3 nucleotides read TGTGCCAGCAGTGAATTAAGCGGGAGTTCCTACGAGCAGTACTTC. It is translated as CASSELSGSSYEQYF.

The chain joins TRBV7-2 to TRBJ2-4, with TRBD2 identical over 7 bases. The junction had 16 bases not matched to a gene; V was cut back by 0 bases and J by 2 bases. The CDR3 loop spans 20 amino acids. Germline-derived CDR1 and CDR2 are SGHTA and FQGNSA. CDR3 nucleotides: TGTGCCAGCAGCTTAGCCAAAACGAGTATAGCGGGCCTTACCAAAAACATTCAGTACTTC. It encodes CASSLAKTSIAGLTKNIQYF.

The count of this clone is one. The V call is TRBV30, the J call TRBJ1-6; TRBD1 is a possible D gene (6 bases). V was shortened by 1 base and J by 10 bases, with 11 bases between the two germline ends. Germline V lookup: CDR1 GTSNPN, CDR2 SVGIG (reference sequence). The CDR3 covers 13 residues. CDR3 in amino acids: CAWSALGASPLHF. The CDR3 DNA reads as TGTGCCTGGAGTGCCCTGGGGGCGTCACCCCTCCACTTT.

The chain joins TRBV11-2 to TRBJ2-5; D unclear. Germline CDR1 is SGHAT and CDR2 is FQNNGV. Trimming shortened V by 5 bases and J by 2 bases, and 12 bases separated the two germline ends. This CDR3 has 14 residues. The CDR3 region has the DNA TGTGCCAGCAGCGGGATGGCAGAGCAAGAGACCCAGTACTTC. Its translation is CASSGMAEQETQYF. The entire variable domain, with the rest obtained from reference TRBV11-2 and TRBJ2-5, is as follows: EAGVAQSPRYKIIEKRQSVAFWCNPISGHATLYWYQQILGQGPKLLIQFQNNGVVDDSQLPKDRFSAERLKGVDSTLKIQPAKLEDSAVYLCASSGMAEQETQYFGPGTRLLVL.

The chain recombines TRBV7-3 with TRBJ2-1; D possibly corresponds to TRBD2 (5 bases). The CDR3 contains 17 residues. Germline values: CDR1 SGHTA, CDR2 FQGTGA. V was trimmed by 4 bases and J by 0 bases, leaving 16 bases between them. CDR3: CASSYGNSGSSYNEQFF. DNA for the CDR3: TGTGCCAGCAGCTACGGCAACAGCGGTAGCTCCTACAATGAGCAGTTCTTC.

The chain links TRBV10-3 to TRBJ2-7, with TRBD1 as a possible D gene (5 bases). The CDR3 has 13 amino acids. Germline V gene lookup returns CDR1 ENHRY and CDR2 SYGVKD. Trimming left V 11 bases short and J 7 bases short, with 21 bases between. CDR3 sequence: CAAQGRVVDEQYF. DNA of the CDR3: TGTGCCGCCCAGGGCAGGGTCGTGGATGAGCAGTACTTC.

The V and J genes are TRBV19 and TRBJ2-2; 8 positions match TRBD1. J was trimmed by 0 bases and V by 6 bases; bases with no gene match: 6. The V gene's germline CDR1 is LNHDA and CDR2 SQIVND (reference sequence). This CDR3 spans 16 amino acids. The CDR3 here is CASRTAGGPNTGELFF. The CDR3 coding sequence is TGTGCCAGTAGGACTGCAGGGGGCCCGAACACCGGGGAGCTGTTTTTT.

This rearrangement joins TRBV15 to TRBJ1-6; D is ambiguous. The CDR3 is 14 residues long. V was shortened by 5 bases and J by 4 bases, with 9 bases between the two germline ends. CDR1 and CDR2 from the germline V gene are LNHNV and YYDKDF (reference sequence). CDR3 region: CATSWRRYNSPLHF. The CDR3 DNA reads TGTGCCACCAGCTGGCGGAGATATAATTCACCCCTCCACTTT.

The rearrangement joins TRBV4-1 to TRBJ2-3; D call uncertain. Trimming removed 0 bases at V and 3 bases at J, with 7 bases between. Germline V CDR1 and CDR2: MGHRA, YSYEKL. This CDR3 contains 14 residues. The CDR3 DNA is TGCGCCAGCAGCCAAGATTTGGGGACAGATACGCAGTATTTT. Amino acids: CASSQDLGTDTQYF.